This passage covers 27 T cell receptor beta chains from one sample sequenced in a study of blood T cell repertoires in COVID-19. Method: immunoSEQ multiplex PCR; TCRdb's copy keeps in-frame clones and lacks some. The sample includes under 200,000 clones, 85% to 90% of them seen just once. Sequencing was performed on peripheral blood. These receptors came from a woman aged 55 to 70 with COVID-19, enrolled during active disease.

The chain employs TRBV11-2 and TRBJ2-3, with a weak D call TRBD2 (5 bases). Trimming took off 5 bases at V and 4 bases at J, with 19 bases between the two ends. Per germline, CDR1 SGHAT and CDR2 FQNNGV. CDR3 length: 16 residues. The DNA for the CDR3 is TGTGCCAGCAGCCCCCGCCTACTAGAAAACCCAGATACGCAGTATTTT. Protein: CASSPRLLENPDTQYF.

CDR3 coding DNA: TGTGCCAGCAGGCAGGGGGCGGGAGATACGCAGTATTTT. Encoded protein: CASRQGAGDTQYF. The chain carries TRBV28 and TRBJ2-3; TRBD1 agrees at 8 bases. The V segment lost 6 bases and the J segment 5 bases; nucleotides outside the gene matches: 4. Germline V lookup: CDR1 MDHEN, CDR2 SYDVKM. This CDR3 spans 13 amino acids. Using reference TRBV28 and TRBJ2-3 for the parts outside the CDR3, the full variable domain is DVKVTQSSRYLVKRTGEKVFLECVQDMDHENMFWYRQDPGLGLRLIYFSYDVKMKEKGDIPEGYSVSREKKERFSLILESASTNQTSMYLCASRQGAGDTQYFGPGTRLTVL.

The chain is built from TRBV2 and TRBJ2-2, with D perhaps TRBD1 (5 bases). CDR1 and CDR2 (germline): SNHLY, FYNNEI. V was cut by 5 bases and J by 4 bases, with 11 bases left in between. The CDR3 totals 14 residues. The CDR3 DNA follows: TGTGCCAGCAGTCAACTGACAGTCACCGGGGAGCTGTTTTTT. Its protein is CASSQLTVTGELFF.

The V call is TRBV9, the J call TRBJ2-3; 10 bases match TRBD2. Germline V gene data show CDR1 as SGDLS and CDR2 as YYNGEE. The V gene end was trimmed by 3 bases and the J gene end by 4 bases; junction bases not matched to a gene: 11. CDR3 length: 17 residues. CDR3 region: CASSGDASGSEADTQYF. CDR3 in DNA: TGTGCCAGCAGCGGCGATGCTAGCGGGAGTGAGGCAGATACGCAGTATTTT.

This clone was picked up one time. The J gene is TRBJ1-5, the V gene TRBV28, with D possibly matching TRBD1 (5 bases). CDR1 is MDHEN and CDR2 is SYDVKM in the germline V gene. V lost 0 bases and J lost 6, with 18 bases in between. This CDR3 has 17 amino acids. CDR3 in DNA: TGTGCCAGCAGTTTATGGGAATTGGGGGGTGGTATTCAGCCCCAGCATTTT. Protein product: CASSLWELGGGIQPQHF.

This chain joins TRBV27 and TRBJ2-7; 8 bases map to TRBD1. Germline CDR1 is MNHEY and CDR2 is SMNVEV (reference sequence). There are 18 residues in the CDR3. With V trimmed by 2 bases and J by 3 bases, 15 bases remained unmatched. In DNA form, the CDR3 reads TGTGCCAGCAGTTTAAATGGCGTGGCACAGGGGGTTAACTACGAGCAGTACTTC. Its translation: CASSLNGVAQGVNYEQYF.

V and J are TRBV6-5 and TRBJ2-7, with 10 bases identical to TRBD2. V dropped 6 bases and J dropped 7; count of bases not matched to a gene: 12. The germline V gene has CDR1 MNHEY and CDR2 SVGAGI. The CDR3 totals 15 residues. This CDR3 is CASRRGGSGRGEQYF. As DNA, the CDR3 is TGTGCCAGCAGGCGGGGTGGGAGCGGGAGGGGAGAGCAGTACTTC.

This clone appeared once. CDR3 sequence (DNA): TGTGCCAGCAGTTTAGCGGGAGAAAAGTTCTTC. Amino acid sequence: CASSLAGEKFF. This sequence joins TRBV2 and TRBJ2-1, with 9 bases that match TRBD2. The CDR3 has 11 residues. CDR1 is SNHLY and CDR2 is FYNNEI in the germline V gene. With 5 bases clipped from V and 14 bases from J, the junction kept 4 bases outside the gene matches.

This clone was counted between two and nine times. CDR3 nucleotide sequence: TGTGCCAGCAGCGTAGGGGCAGGCTTTGACTCCTACGAGCAGTACTTC. It translates to CASSVGAGFDSYEQYF. This chain links TRBV9 with TRBJ2-7; D is unresolved. Looked up from germline, CDR1 is SGDLS and CDR2 is YYNGEE. There are 16 residues in the CDR3. The germline V and J ends were trimmed by 0 bases and 0 bases, with 13 bases remaining between them.

This rearrangement joins TRBV30 to TRBJ2-1; unclear D gene. This CDR3 region has 11 residues. V was clipped by 4 bases and J by 8 bases, with 9 bases between them. CDR1 GTSNPN and CDR2 SVGIG come from the germline V gene (reference sequence). The CDR3 region is CAWIESYEQFF. The CDR3 DNA sequence: TGTGCCTGGATCGAAAGCTATGAGCAGTTCTTC.

The CDR3 DNA is TGTGCCAGTAGTATAGACAGGCTGAACACTGAAGCTTTCTTT. It translates to CASSIDRLNTEAFF. The chain links TRBV19 to TRBJ1-1; D call uncertain. From germline, CDR1 is LNHDA and CDR2 SQIVND (reference sequence). The CDR3 runs to 14 residues. Trimming cost V 0 bases and J 0 bases, with 5 bases left between them.

V gene TRBV11-1 combines with J gene TRBJ1-1; D perhaps matches TRBD1 (5 bases). The CDR3 loop spans 14 amino acids. With 1 base removed from V and 3 bases from J, the gap between germline ends came to 9 bases. The germline CDR1 and CDR2 sequences are SGHAT and FQDESV (reference sequence). CDR3 sequence reads: CASSLDPGYTEAFF. Written as DNA, the CDR3 is TGTGCCAGCAGCTTAGACCCAGGGTACACTGAAGCTTTCTTT. Based on the CDR3 plus reference TRBV11-1 and TRBJ1-1, the full variable domain is EAEVAQSPRYKITEKSQAVAFWCDPISGHATLYWYRQILGQGPELLVQFQDESVVDDSQLPKDRFSAERLKGVDSTLKIQPAELGDSAMYLCASSLDPGYTEAFFGQGTRLTVV.

The chain has TRBV3-1 (or the pseudogene TRBV3-2) and TRBJ2-4, with 10 bases that match TRBD1. CDR3 length: 15 amino acids. The ends lost 1 base at V and 15 bases at J; junction bases unmatched: 12. Per the germline V gene, CDR1 is LGHDT and CDR2 is YNNKEL (reference sequence). The chain's CDR3 is CASSQAHGTGVGRYF. The CDR3 DNA sequence: TGTGCCAGCAGCCAAGCCCACGGGACAGGGGTAGGGCGGTACTTC.

V usage is TRBV18 and J usage is TRBJ1-2; perhaps TRBD1 as D (6 bases). The CDR3 covers 15 residues. Germline V gene sequence: CDR1 KGHSH, CDR2 LQKENI. Trimming pared 2 bases from V and 3 bases from J, leaving 13 bases between. CDR3 region: CASSPGDIPYYGYTF. CDR3 DNA sequence: TGTGCCAGCTCACCAGGGGACATACCCTACTATGGCTACACCTTC. Drawing the rest from reference TRBV18 and TRBJ1-2, the complete variable domain is NAGVMQNPRHLVRRRGQEARLRCSPMKGHSHVYWYRQLPEEGLKFMVYLQKENIIDESGMPKERFSAEFPKEGPSILRIQQVVRGDSAAYFCASSPGDIPYYGYTFGSGTRLTVV.

This clone has a single count. The chain combines TRBV6-6 with TRBJ2-2, with no clear D. Trimming removed 5 bases from V and 0 bases from J, with 10 bases in between. Germline CDR1 is MNHNY and CDR2 is SVGAGI (reference sequence). The CDR3 totals 15 residues. The CDR3 protein is CASSPLGTNTGELFF. The CDR3 DNA reads as TGTGCCAGCAGTCCCCTAGGTACGAACACCGGGGAGCTGTTTTTT.

The chain employs TRBV7-6 and TRBJ1-2; D ambiguous. Trimming pared 3 bases from V and 0 bases from J, leaving 11 bases between. The V gene's germline CDR1 is SGHVS and CDR2 FNYEAQ. This CDR3 spans 15 amino acids. The CDR3 reads CASSFSRSPNYGYTF. The CDR3 DNA reads TGTGCCAGCAGCTTTTCGAGGTCCCCTAACTATGGCTACACCTTC.

This chain joins TRBV2 and TRBJ1-3; D gene unclear. V was shortened by 5 bases and J by 0 bases, with 14 bases between the two germline ends. Looked up from germline, CDR1 is SNHLY and CDR2 is FYNNEI. The CDR3 extends over 16 amino acids. CDR3 DNA sequence: TGTGCCAGCAGTACCATATCGGGAGGCTCTGGAAACACCATATATTTT. Encoded protein: CASSTISGGSGNTIYF.

This clone was counted once. This chain joins TRBV2 and TRBJ2-1; D not certain. V was cut by 2 bases and J by 0 bases, with 8 bases left in between. Germline lookup yields CDR1 SNHLY and CDR2 FYNNEI. The CDR3 length is 15 residues. Written as DNA, the CDR3 is TGTGCCAGCAGTGAATCCTTGGCCTCCTACAATGAGCAGTTCTTC. Its protein is CASSESLASYNEQFF.

V and J are TRBV28 and TRBJ1-5; D may be TRBD1 (5 bases). Germline V gene sequence: CDR1 MDHEN, CDR2 SYDVKM. The CDR3 contains 16 residues. Deletions cut 2 bases from V and 0 bases from J, with 11 bases between. The CDR3 DNA sequence: TGTGCCAGCAGTTTACTTCTCGGGGGTAGCAATCAGCCCCAGCATTTT. This translates into CASSLLLGGSNQPQHF.

This clone was recorded only once. J is TRBJ2-3 and V is TRBV6-4, with TRBD2 matching 7 bases. V trimming: 7 bases; J trimming: 0 bases; junction bases outside the gene matches: 7. The CDR3 extends over 15 amino acids. Germline-derived CDR1 and CDR2 are MRHNA and SNTAGT. The CDR3 protein is CASKERDSSTDTQYF. DNA for the CDR3: TGTGCCAGCAAGGAGCGGGACTCGAGCACAGATACGCAGTATTTT.

The CDR3 spells CASSSGSSDTQYF. The CDR3 region has the DNA TGTGCCAGTAGTAGCGGGAGCTCGGATACGCAGTATTTT. V gene TRBV19 combines with J gene TRBJ2-3; 7 bases are shared with TRBD2. The germline V gene has CDR1 LNHDA and CDR2 SQIVND (reference sequence). This CDR3 is built from 13 residues. The V gene end was trimmed by 4 bases and the J gene end by 6 bases; junction bases not matched to a gene: 4.

This chain links TRBV11-2 with TRBJ2-2, with TRBD1 matching over 7 bases. Per germline, CDR1 SGHAT and CDR2 FQNNGV. J gave up 2 bases and V 4 bases, and 10 bases lay outside the gene matches. This CDR3 is built from 17 residues. CDR3 bases: TGTGCCAGCAGCTCTCGTGCCGGGACAGCAAACACCGGGGAGCTGTTTTTT. Residues: CASSSRAGTANTGELFF.

The V and J genes are TRBV24-1 and TRBJ1-1; 8 bases align to TRBD1. The CDR3 extends over 16 amino acids. The V gene end was trimmed by 7 bases and the J gene end by 2 bases; junction bases not matched to a gene: 11. Per germline, CDR1 KGHDR and CDR2 SFDVKD. CDR3 bases: TGTGCCACCAGCAGAGCAGGACAGGGTAGCAACACTGAAGCTTTCTTT. Protein: CATSRAGQGSNTEAFF.

V is TRBV4-2 and J is TRBJ2-7, with 9 bases aligning to TRBD2. The trim removed 6 bases at V and 0 bases at J, leaving 3 bases unmatched. The CDR3 runs to 14 residues. Per germline, CDR1 LGHNA and CDR2 YNFKEQ. CDR3 nucleotide sequence: TGTGCCAGCAGTTTAGCGGGAGTCTCCTACGAGCAGTACTTC. It codes for CASSLAGVSYEQYF.

A single count supports this clone. The rearrangement links TRBV19 to TRBJ1-2; 9 bases line up with TRBD1. Trimming cost V 11 bases and J 5 bases; bases outside gene matches: 12. Germline CDR1 and CDR2: LNHDA and SQIVND (reference sequence). The CDR3 runs 14 residues. The CDR3 DNA is TGTGCCGGACGCAAACAGGGGGCAGGGTATGGCTACACCTTC. This gives the protein CAGRKQGAGYGYTF.

This chain links TRBV19 with TRBJ2-7; 7 positions agree with TRBD1. The CDR3 sequence is 15 residues long. Per the germline V gene, CDR1 is LNHDA and CDR2 is SQIVND (reference sequence). V lost 3 bases and J lost 7; bases outside the gene matches: 12. CDR3 amino acids: CASSMTGQVTKEQYF. CDR3 sequence (DNA): TGTGCCAGTAGTATGACAGGACAGGTGACCAAGGAGCAGTACTTC.

The gene calls are TRBV7-2 and TRBJ2-2; 7 bases are a match to TRBD1. This CDR3 spans 14 amino acids. Losses at the gene ends were 6 bases for V and 5 bases for J; bases not matched to a gene: 6. The germline CDR1 and CDR2 sequences are SGHTA and FQGNSA. The DNA for the CDR3 is TGTGCCAGCAGGAGGTCAGGGGGAACCGGGGAGCTGTTTTTT. Translating it yields CASRRSGGTGELFF.